A single sample is the source of the 13 T cell receptor beta chains below, sequenced in a study of T cell clones after liver transplantation. Assay: immunoSEQ multiplex PCR; the TCRdb copy retains only in-frame clones and omits some. Counted here are around 51,000 clones, roughly nine tenths occurring once; the ten biggest clones make up 13% to 15%. The material sequenced was CD8+ T cells from blood, taken 12 months after liver transplant. The receptor set was obtained from a human patient who received a liver transplant. A subset of T cells may come from the graft donor.

V is TRBV7-9 and J is TRBJ1-1; D is undetermined. The CDR3 extends over 14 amino acids. Germline CDR1 and CDR2: SEHNR and FQNEAQ (reference sequence). V lost 5 bases, J lost 7 bases, and 17 bases lay in between. The CDR3 DNA is TGTGCCAGCAGCGACACTCGGATCCTCCGTGAAGCTTTCTTT. Translated: CASSDTRILREAFF. Together with reference TRBV7-9 and TRBJ1-1, the CDR3 gives the full variable domain: DTGVSQNPRHKITKRGQNVTFRCDPISEHNRLYWYRQTLGQGPEFLTYFQNEAQLEKSRLLSDRFSAERPKGSFSTLEIQRTEQGDSAMYLCASSDTRILREAFFGQGTRLTVV.

The chain has TRBV7-8 and TRBJ2-1; 13 nucleotides agree with TRBD2. Germline V CDR1 and CDR2: SGHVS, FQNEAQ. V was clipped by 5 bases and J by 7 bases; unmatched bases: 14. The CDR3 runs 18 residues. CDR3 nucleotides: TGTGCCAGCAGCGTACCCCCACTAGCGGGAGGGATTTGGAATGAGCAGTTCTTC. Encoded protein: CASSVPPLAGGIWNEQFF.

This chain connects TRBV5-1 to TRBJ2-1; D perhaps matches TRBD2 (5 bases). The V and J ends lost 0 bases and 6 bases respectively, with 16 bases between them. The length of the CDR3 is 16 residues. The V gene's germline CDR1 is SGHRS and CDR2 YFSETQ. The CDR3 region has the DNA TGCGCCAGCAGCTTGGGTCGGCTTATACTAGGCAATGAGCAGTTCTTC. Translated: CASSLGRLILGNEQFF.

V is TRBV27 and J is TRBJ2-7; 7 bases align to TRBD2. The CDR3 covers 15 residues. The germline CDR1 and CDR2 sequences are MNHEY and SMNVEV (reference sequence). The V gene end was trimmed by 2 bases and the J gene end by 0 bases; junction bases not matched to a gene: 4. In DNA form, the CDR3 reads TGTGCCAGCAGTTTAAGAGCGGGAAGCTCCTACGAGCAGTACTTC. Protein product: CASSLRAGSSYEQYF.

The V call is TRBV4-3, the J call TRBJ1-1; tentatively, D is TRBD1 (6 bases). The CDR3 runs 16 residues. Trimming stripped 0 bases from V and 7 bases from J, with 18 bases between. Germline CDR1 LGHNA, CDR2 YSLEER. The CDR3 is CASSQDRSSGGFEAFF. The CDR3 DNA reads TGCGCCAGCAGCCAAGATAGGTCCTCCGGGGGCTTTGAAGCTTTCTTT.

The chain is built from TRBV6-6 and TRBJ2-5; D could derive from TRBD1 or TRBD2 (5 bases each). V dropped 6 bases and J dropped 5 bases, with 19 bases sitting between them. Per the germline V gene, CDR1 is MNHNY and CDR2 is SVGAGI (reference sequence). This CDR3 region has 15 residues. The CDR3 here is CASSPRMRGRETQYF. CDR3 DNA sequence: TGTGCCAGCAGCCCCCGGATGAGGGGCAGGGAGACCCAGTACTTC.

The CDR3, as DNA: TGTGCCAGCAGCTTGGGTTATCGGGCTGAAGCTTTCTTT. Amino acid sequence: CASSLGYRAEAFF. V is TRBV5-4 and J is TRBJ1-1; D is uncertain. The CDR3 consists of 13 residues. Germline CDR1 is SGHNT and CDR2 is YYREEE (reference sequence). The V gene lost 0 bases and the J gene lost 6 bases, with 9 bases spanning the gap.

The CDR3 nucleotides read TGCAGCGTTCTACAGGGAGGTGAGCAGTTCTTC. Its translation: CSVLQGGEQFF. The chain uses TRBV29-1 and TRBJ2-1, with D possibly being TRBD1 or TRBD2 (6 bases each). The germline V and J ends were trimmed by 5 bases and 9 bases, with 11 bases remaining between them. CDR1 and CDR2 (germline): SQVTM, ANQGSEA. The CDR3 loop spans 11 amino acids.

J is TRBJ1-5 and V is TRBV5-4, with D possibly matching TRBD1 (5 bases). The germline gives CDR1 SGHNT, CDR2 YYREEE (reference sequence). The V and J ends lost 1 base and 0 bases respectively, with 11 bases between them. The CDR3 covers 16 residues. DNA for the CDR3: TGTGCCAGCAGCTTGCGGGGCGAATATAGCAATCAGCCCCAGCATTTT. It specifies CASSLRGEYSNQPQHF.

This rearrangement joins TRBV20-1 to TRBJ2-7; no clear D. This CDR3 has 11 amino acids. The germline CDR1 and CDR2 sequences are DFQATT and SNEGSKA (reference sequence). With 1 base removed from V and 4 bases from J, the gap between germline ends came to 5 bases. The CDR3, as DNA: TGCAGTGCTAGAGCCACATACGAGCAGTACTTC. Translating gives CSARATYEQYF.

The V call is TRBV28, the J call TRBJ2-3; 7 bases fit TRBD2. CDR1 is MDHEN, CDR2 SYDVKM, per germline. The CDR3 spans 14 residues. The J segment lost 4 bases and the V segment lost 4 bases, leaving 5 bases of the junction unmatched. CDR3 protein: CASSSGTNPDTQYF. For the CDR3, the DNA is TGTGCCAGCAGTTCTGGGACTAATCCAGATACGCAGTATTTT.

The V call is TRBV27, the J call TRBJ2-7; D may match TRBD1 or TRBD2 (5 bases each). The CDR3 runs to 14 residues. Trimming took off 5 bases at V and 6 bases at J, with 17 bases between the two ends. In germline, CDR1 is MNHEY, CDR2 SMNVEV (reference sequence). DNA for the CDR3: TGTGCCAGCAGTCTCTCGGGACCTACCGCCGAGCAGTACTTC. Its protein is CASSLSGPTAEQYF.

This rearrangement joins TRBV27 to TRBJ2-7; 9 bases are a match to TRBD2. Losses at the gene ends were 4 bases for V and 5 bases for J; bases not matched to a gene: 12. This CDR3 is 16 amino acids long. Germline V gene lookup returns CDR1 MNHEY and CDR2 SMNVEV (reference sequence). CDR3 residues: CASSSRGSGSGHEQYF. The CDR3 DNA reads as TGTGCCAGCAGTTCCCGTGGTAGCGGGAGTGGCCACGAGCAGTACTTC.